This T cell receptor beta chain was sequenced for a study of human T cells and chemical hapten exposure. Study observations and caveats: Healthy people's immune response may differ from that of the donors, who had alopecia.

This clonotype was detected only a few times. The antigen remains undetermined. As for time point: patch test 2, 6 weeks after DPC sensitization. Treatment denoted: therapeutic diphenylcyclopropenone sensitization with weekly scalp DPC. Unfractionated whole blood was the source from which total RNA was extracted. From germline, CDR1 is MNHEY and CDR2 SMNVEV (reference sequence). The ends were cut back, 8 bases at V and 5 bases at J, with 13 bases in the middle. This CDR3 contains 13 residues. During construction of the library, unique molecular identifiers were attached to individual cDNA molecules for quantitative, reproducible TCR counting. TCRdb re-called the RACE reads through MiXCR, storing one row per CDR3 protein. The profile shows 330,000 or so distinct CDR3 sequences, just under 6.5% of them singletons.

The input for sequencing was whole blood, taken in connection with sensitization to the hapten diphenylcyclopropenone (DPC). The rearrangement uses TRBV27 and TRBJ1-5, with D possibly being TRBD1 (6 bases). The origin of this receptor is a woman between 18 and 29 years old with alopecia areata. Some clones in this sample may be carry-over from other donors' samples. The CDR3: CASAGQRYQPQHF. CDR3 in DNA: TGTGCCAGCGCCGGACAGAGGTATCAGCCCCAGCATTTT.